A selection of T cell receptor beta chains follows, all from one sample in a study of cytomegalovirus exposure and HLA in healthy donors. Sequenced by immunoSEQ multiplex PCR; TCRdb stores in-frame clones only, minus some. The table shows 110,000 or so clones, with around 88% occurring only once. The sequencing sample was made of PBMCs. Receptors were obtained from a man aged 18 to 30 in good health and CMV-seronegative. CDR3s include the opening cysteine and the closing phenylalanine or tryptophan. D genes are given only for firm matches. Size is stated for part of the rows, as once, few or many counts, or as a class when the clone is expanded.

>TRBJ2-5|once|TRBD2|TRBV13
TGTGCCAGCAGCCGCTTCGGCGGGGGGACACAAGAGACCCAGTACTTC
CASSRFGGGTQETQYF
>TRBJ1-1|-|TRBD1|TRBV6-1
TGTGCCAGTCGGACAGGGCGAGTCACTGAAGCTTTCTTT
CASRTGRVTEAFF
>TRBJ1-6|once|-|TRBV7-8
TGTGCCAGCAGTAGAACCTCAGGGTCTAACTCACCCCTCCACTTT
CASSRTSGSNSPLHF
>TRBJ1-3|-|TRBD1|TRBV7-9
TGTGCCAGCAGCCCAACAGGGGGCTCTGGAAACACCATATATTTT
CASSPTGGSGNTIYF
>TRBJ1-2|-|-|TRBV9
TGTGCCAGCAGCGTAGGGGGCCAGCCGGCCTACTATGGCTACACCTTC
CASSVGGQPAYYGYTF
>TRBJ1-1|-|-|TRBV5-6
TGTGCCAGCAGCTTGTGGGGGGGCACTGAAGCTTTCTTT
CASSLWGGTEAFF
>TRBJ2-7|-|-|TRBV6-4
TGTGCCAGCAGTCTGATGTCAGGGGCCTCCTACGAGCAGTACTTC
CASSLMSGASYEQYF
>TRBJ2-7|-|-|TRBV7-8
TGTGCCAGCAGCAACAGGGTGGGTGGCGAGCAGTACTTC
CASSNRVGGEQYF
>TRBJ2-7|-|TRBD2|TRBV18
TGTGCCAGCTCACTCCAATTCACCCTAGCGGGAGACTTAGGTGAGCAGTACTTC
CASSLQFTLAGDLGEQYF
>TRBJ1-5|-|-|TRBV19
TGTGCCAGTAGTATAAGTGAACAAATTAGCAATCAGCCCCAGCATTTT
CASSISEQISNQPQHF
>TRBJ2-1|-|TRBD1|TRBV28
TGTGCCAGCAGGAACCGGGACAGCACCTACAATGAGCAGTTCTTC
CASRNRDSTYNEQFF
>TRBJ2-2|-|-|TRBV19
TGTGCCAGTAGTATAGCGCCCCAGACTAGATCGGGACGGACCGGGGAGCTGTTTTTT
CASSIAPQTRSGRTGELFF
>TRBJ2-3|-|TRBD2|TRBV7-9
TGTGCCAGCAGCACTAATAGCGGGGGGGACACAGATACGCAGTATTTT
CASSTNSGGDTDTQYF
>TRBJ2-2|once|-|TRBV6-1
TGTGCCAGCACTGGGGCTAAGGCGAACACCGGGGAGCTGTTTTTT
CASTGAKANTGELFF
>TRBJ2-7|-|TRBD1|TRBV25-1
TGTGCCAGCAGTGATTATGGCAGGGGGATCGACGAGCAGTACTTC
CASSDYGRGIDEQYF
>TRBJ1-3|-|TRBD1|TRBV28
TGTGCCAGCAGTCGCTTCGTACAGGGGACAGGAAACACCATATATTTT
CASSRFVQGTGNTIYF
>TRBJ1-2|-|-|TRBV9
TGTGCCAGCAGCCCCAACAGGGTTTTTAACTATGGCTACACCTTC
CASSPNRVFNYGYTF